The clone carrying this T cell receptor beta chain was picked up a small number of times. Antigen specificity is unknown. TCRdb analysed the 5' RACE reads with MiXCR anew, one entry per CDR3 protein. Here the sample spans 400,000 to 550,000 distinct CDR3 sequences, 24% being singletons. The data stem from a study of identical twins. Whole-study findings and limits: The authors drew conclusions from cross-sectional statistical analysis rather than following the same donors.

The CDR3 is 14 residues long. The germline V and J ends were trimmed by 4 bases and 1 base, with 12 bases remaining between them. The germline CDR1 and CDR2 sequences are SGHDT and YYEEEE. The sample also formed part of further work on T cells expressing NK-cell markers. From that report: The eight sequenced donors comprised seven who were HCMV-seropositive and one who was seronegative.

The sample comprised CD4+ T cells sorted from blood. This rearrangement joins TRBV5-6 to TRBJ2-7; tentatively, D is TRBD2 (5 bases). The source is a woman aged 18-29 years in good health. CDR3 nucleotides: TGTGCCAGCAGCCCCGGACTGAATTCCTACGAGCAGTACTTC. Amino acids: CASSPGLNSYEQYF.